The rows below give T cell receptor beta chains drawn from one sample of a study of T cells in Graves' hyperthyroidism and ophthalmopathy. TCRdb reprocessed the multiplex PCR reads with MiXCR, giving one entry per CDR3 protein. This sample has 490,000 or so distinct CDR3 sequences; 40% to 50% occur once, and the top ten carry about two fifths. Sequences were obtained from peripheral blood or thyroid tissue (not recorded which). The receptors come from an adult woman with Graves' disease, either hyperthyroidism or ophthalmopathy (not recorded which). Both conserved end residues are part of each CDR3. The D gene is left open where the match is weak. Size is omitted from some rows. Given values are once, few, many or a class for expanded clones.

>NA|TRBJ1-1|TRBV7-2|NA
TGTGCCAGCAGCGGCCGCACAGGAGAACCGAACACTGAAGCTTTCTTT
CASSGRTGEPNTEAFF
>NA|TRBJ1-1|TRBV7-2|NA
TGTGCCAGCAGCTACGCGGGCAATTTGAACACTGAAGCTTTCTTT
CASSYAGNLNTEAFF
>NA|TRBJ2-7|TRBV7-2|NA
TGTGCCAGCAGCGTTGGAGGGGGACAGTACTCCTACGAGCAGTACTTC
CASSVGGGQYSYEQYF
>many|TRBJ2-1|TRBV19|NA
TGTGCCAGTAGTACCCAGAAACTCAGTGTTTCATTCAATGAGCAGTTCTTC
CASSTQKLSVSFNEQFF
>NA|TRBJ1-5|TRBV19|TRBD1
TGTGCCAGCAGAAGACAGGGCTCGGGCAATCAGCCCCAGCATTTT
CASRRQGSGNQPQHF
>few|TRBJ2-3|TRBV5-1|NA
TGCGCCAGCAGCTTGGGGGAGCGCACAGATACGCAGTATTTT
CASSLGERTDTQYF
>few|TRBJ1-4|TRBV5-1|NA
TGCGCCAGCAGCTTGAGGAGACCCGAGGAAAAACTGTTTTTT
CASSLRRPEEKLFF
>NA|TRBJ1-1|TRBV5-4|NA
TGTGCCAGCAGCTTGTTCCCTCAGAACACTGAAGCTTTCTTT
CASSLFPQNTEAFF
>few|TRBJ2-5|TRBV7-2|TRBD2
TGTGCCAGCAGCTTAGGGATAGCGGGAGGGGGGACCCAGTACTTC
CASSLGIAGGGTQYF
>many|TRBJ2-6|TRBV9|NA
TGTGCCAGCAGCGTAGGGGCTACGTCTGGGGCCAACGTCCTGACTTTC
CASSVGATSGANVLTF
>NA|TRBJ2-7|TRBV10-3|TRBD2
TGTGCCACCGCCCGACTAGCGGGAGACCACGAGCAGTACTTC
CATARLAGDHEQYF
>many|TRBJ2-2|TRBV29-1|NA
TGCAGCACCCGGGACACCAACACCGGGGAGCTGTTTTTT
CSTRDTNTGELFF
>NA|TRBJ2-5|TRBV5-1|TRBD2
TGCGCCAGCAGCCCAGAACCTAGCGGGAGCGGGGAGACCCAGTACTTC
CASSPEPSGSGETQYF
>few|TRBJ2-7|TRBV6-1|NA
TGTGCCAGCAGTGAAGTTAATTACGAGCAGTACTTC
CASSEVNYEQYF
>many|TRBJ1-5|TRBV7-9|NA
TGTGCCAGCAGCTCCGGTGGGGGCAATCAGCCCCAGCATTTT
CASSSGGGNQPQHF
>few|TRBJ2-2|TRBV11-2|NA
TGTGCCAGCAGCTTACACCTTACCGGGGAGCTGTTTTTT
CASSLHLTGELFF
>few|TRBJ2-5|TRBV28|NA
TGTGCCAGCAGGCTCGACCCAAATGTCGAGACCCAGTACTTC
CASRLDPNVETQYF
>few|TRBJ2-5|TRBV29-1|NA
TGCAGCGTTGAGATGGGGGGTACGGGGGAGACCCAGTACTTC
CSVEMGGTGETQYF
>many|TRBJ1-1|TRBV6-5|TRBD1
TGTGCCAGCACCAAACAGGGGATGAACACTGAAGCTTTCTTT
CASTKQGMNTEAFF
>NA|TRBJ1-5|TRBV19|NA
TGTGCCAGCTCACCCGCCGGGGGGGGTCCAGATCAGCCCCAGCATTTT
CASSPAGGGPDQPQHF
>NA|TRBJ2-2|TRBV7-2|NA
TGTGCCAGCGCGATCGCGAACACCGGGGAGCTGTTTTTT
CASAIANTGELFF
>NA|TRBJ2-7|TRBV10-3|NA
TGTGCCACCTCAAGACTTACCACGGGAGCCCCCTACGAGCAGTACTTC
CATSRLTTGAPYEQYF
>NA|TRBJ1-5|TRBV10-3|TRBD1
TGTGCCACCCGGACAGGGTCTCAGCCCCAGCATTTT
CATRTGSQPQHF
>NA|TRBJ1-4|TRBV6-2/TRBV6-3|NA
TGTGCCAGCAGTTACTTCGAGCCAGGGCTTTTCGAAAAACTGTTTTTT
CASSYFEPGLFEKLFF
>NA|TRBJ1-2|TRBV19|NA
TGTGCCAGTAGTATCTCTCTGGACCATATCAACTCTGAAGGCTACACCTTC
CASSISLDHINSEGYTF
>NA|TRBJ2-7|TRBV20-1|TRBD1
TGCAGTGCAGGCAGGGGGTGGAGCTCCTACGAGCAGTACTTC
CSAGRGWSSYEQYF
>NA|TRBJ2-5|TRBV6-1|NA
TGTGCCAGCAGTGAAGGGGGAAATCAGCCCCAGTACTTC
CASSEGGNQPQYF
>NA|TRBJ2-7|TRBV5-1|NA
TGTGCCAGCAGTCCCCAGGGTACCTCCTACGAGCAGTACTTC
CASSPQGTSYEQYF
>once|TRBJ1-6|TRBV7-3|NA
TGTGCCAGCAACTTGGGGGATTTGGGGTCACCCCTCCACTTT
CASNLGDLGSPLHF
>NA|TRBJ2-7|TRBV5-1|TRBD2
TGCGCCAGCAGCTTGCTACCAGCGGGAGGGTCTGGCGAGCAGTACTTC
CASSLLPAGGSGEQYF
>NA|TRBJ1-6|TRBV11-2|NA
TGTGCCAGCAGCTGGAGACAGAGGAATTCACCCCTCCACTTT
CASSWRQRNSPLHF
>NA|TRBJ2-5|TRBV11-2|NA
TGTGCCAGCAGCCAACGGGAGACGTCGTTTAGCGCGAGAGTGACCCAGTACTTC
CASSQRETSFSARVTQYF
>NA|TRBJ1-5|TRBV20-1|TRBD1
TGCAGTGCTAGAGGGGCGACAGGGAACCCGTATAGCAATCAGCCCCAGCATTTT
CSARGATGNPYSNQPQHF
>NA|TRBJ1-1|TRBV5-5|NA
TGTGCCAGCAGCGCCCTTAAGAACACTGAAGCTTTCTTT
CASSALKNTEAFF
>once|TRBJ1-1|TRBV10-3|NA
TGTGCCATCAGTGGAGGGTCGGTGAACACTGAAGCTTTCTTT
CAISGGSVNTEAFF
>many|TRBJ2-7|TRBV14|TRBD2
TGTGCCAGCAGCCGCCAGGGAGCGGGAGGCTACGAGCAGTACTTC
CASSRQGAGGYEQYF
>NA|TRBJ1-2|TRBV10-2|NA
TGCGCCAGCAGTGAGCCCGGGGGCCTCTATGGCTACACCTTC
CASSEPGGLYGYTF
>many|TRBJ1-5|TRBV7-3|NA
TGTGCCAGCAGCGGAAGGGCCGATCAGCCCCAGCATTTT
CASSGRADQPQHF
>few|TRBJ1-2|TRBV19|NA
TGTGCCAGTTTCGTTACAGGGACGGGCTATGGCTACACCTTC
CASFVTGTGYGYTF
>NA|TRBJ1-5|TRBV10-3|NA
TGTGCCATCGGCGAAGGGACCGATCAGCCCCAGCATTTT
CAIGEGTDQPQHF
>NA|TRBJ2-7|TRBV19|TRBD1
TGTGCCAGTCTGCTGTCCCGGGACAGGGAGACCTACGAGCAGTACTTC
CASLLSRDRETYEQYF
>NA|TRBJ2-5|TRBV7-2|TRBD1
TGTGCCAGCAGCCTTTGGGGACAGAGGACCCAGTACTTC
CASSLWGQRTQYF